These T cell receptor beta chains were read from a single sample in a study of shared clonotypes between healthy human individuals. Repertoires were generated with immunoSEQ multiplex PCR, while TCRdb's copy carries only in-frame clones and drops some. The data show about 2.2 million clones, around 95% seen once. Sequenced sample: naive CD8+ T cells from PBMCs. The receptors were gathered from a man aged 18 to 30 in good health. Some clones in this sample may be carry-over from other donors' samples. Both conserved end residues are part of each CDR3. D genes are given only for firm matches. A row's size may be missing; if present it is once, few, many or a size class.

D gene: NA
J gene: TRBJ2-1
CDR3 length: 17
V gene: TRBV12-2
clone size: once
CDR3 protein: CASRRITDGRSYNEQFF
CDR3 DNA: TGTGCAAGTCGCCGAATAACAGACGGGAGAAGCTACAATGAGCAGTTCTTC

D gene: TRBD1
J gene: TRBJ1-5
CDR3 length: 16
V gene: TRBV7-3
clone size: NA
CDR3 protein: CASSPQGSYSNQPQHF
CDR3 DNA: TGTGCCAGCAGCCCACAGGGGTCTTATAGCAATCAGCCCCAGCATTTT

D gene: TRBD2
J gene: TRBJ2-3
CDR3 length: 16
V gene: TRBV7-2
clone size: NA
CDR3 protein: CASSLVAGGPADTQYF
CDR3 DNA: TGTGCCAGCAGCTTAGTTGCGGGAGGGCCCGCAGATACGCAGTATTTT

D gene: NA
J gene: TRBJ1-5
CDR3 length: 16
V gene: TRBV4-1
clone size: NA
CDR3 protein: CASSQVPGKENQPQHF
CDR3 DNA: TGCGCCAGCAGCCAAGTCCCTGGTAAAGAAAATCAGCCCCAGCATTTT

D gene: NA
J gene: TRBJ2-2
CDR3 length: 14
V gene: TRBV19
clone size: NA
CDR3 protein: CASSTSVGTGELFF
CDR3 DNA: TGTGCCAGTAGTACTAGCGTTGGGACCGGGGAGCTGTTTTTT

D gene: TRBD1
J gene: TRBJ2-1
CDR3 length: 15
V gene: TRBV14
clone size: NA
CDR3 protein: CASSLRTGKYNEQFF
CDR3 DNA: TGTGCCAGCAGCCTGAGGACAGGGAAGTACAATGAGCAGTTCTTC

D gene: NA
J gene: TRBJ2-3
CDR3 length: 12
V gene: TRBV7-8
clone size: NA
CDR3 protein: CASSLSPDTQYF
CDR3 DNA: TGTGCCAGCAGCTTATCCCCAGATACGCAGTATTTT

D gene: TRBD2
J gene: TRBJ2-7
CDR3 length: 15
V gene: TRBV28
clone size: NA
CDR3 protein: CASSNLAGAIYEQYF
CDR3 DNA: TGTGCCAGCAGCAATCTAGCGGGAGCGATTTACGAGCAGTACTTC

D gene: NA
J gene: TRBJ2-1
CDR3 length: 14
V gene: TRBV29-1
clone size: NA
CDR3 protein: CSVGAGNSYNEQFF
CDR3 DNA: TGCAGCGTTGGGGCGGGAAACTCCTACAATGAGCAGTTCTTC

D gene: TRBD2
J gene: TRBJ2-7
CDR3 length: 19
V gene: TRBV7-6
clone size: NA
CDR3 protein: CASSLAAGGGASGFYEQYF
CDR3 DNA: TGTGCCAGCAGCTTAGCGGCTGGTGGAGGGGCTAGCGGATTCTACGAGCAGTACTTC

D gene: TRBD1
J gene: TRBJ2-4
CDR3 length: 15
V gene: TRBV5-6
clone size: NA
CDR3 protein: CASSLRQGAKNIQYF
CDR3 DNA: TGTGCCAGCAGCTTACGACAGGGTGCCAAAAACATTCAGTACTTC

D gene: NA
J gene: TRBJ2-2
CDR3 length: 14
V gene: TRBV10-1
clone size: once
CDR3 protein: CASSGETAAGELFF
CDR3 DNA: TGCGCCAGCAGTGGGGAGACGGCGGCCGGGGAGCTGTTTTTT

D gene: NA
J gene: TRBJ1-5
CDR3 length: 14
V gene: TRBV30
clone size: NA
CDR3 protein: CAWSYRGDNQPQHF
CDR3 DNA: TGTGCCTGGAGTTACCGGGGGGACAATCAGCCCCAGCATTTT

D gene: NA
J gene: TRBJ1-2
CDR3 length: 14
V gene: TRBV25-1
clone size: NA
CDR3 protein: CASERDGPLGGYTF
CDR3 DNA: TGTGCCAGCGAGCGGGACGGACCCCTCGGAGGCTACACCTTC